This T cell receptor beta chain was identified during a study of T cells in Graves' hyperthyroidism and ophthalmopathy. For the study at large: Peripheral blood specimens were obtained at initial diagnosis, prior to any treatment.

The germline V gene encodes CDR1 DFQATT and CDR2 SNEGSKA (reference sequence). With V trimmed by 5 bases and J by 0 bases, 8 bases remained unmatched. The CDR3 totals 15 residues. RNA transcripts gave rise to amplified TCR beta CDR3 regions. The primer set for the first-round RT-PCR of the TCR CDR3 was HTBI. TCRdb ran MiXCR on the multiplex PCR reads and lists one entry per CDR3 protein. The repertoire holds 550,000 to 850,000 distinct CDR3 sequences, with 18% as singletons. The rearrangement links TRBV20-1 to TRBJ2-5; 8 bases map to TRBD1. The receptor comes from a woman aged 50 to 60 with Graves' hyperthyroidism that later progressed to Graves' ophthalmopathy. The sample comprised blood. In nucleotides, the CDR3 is TGCAGTGCTCGGACAGGGCACCCGTACCAAGAGACCCAGTACTTC. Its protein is CSARTGHPYQETQYF.